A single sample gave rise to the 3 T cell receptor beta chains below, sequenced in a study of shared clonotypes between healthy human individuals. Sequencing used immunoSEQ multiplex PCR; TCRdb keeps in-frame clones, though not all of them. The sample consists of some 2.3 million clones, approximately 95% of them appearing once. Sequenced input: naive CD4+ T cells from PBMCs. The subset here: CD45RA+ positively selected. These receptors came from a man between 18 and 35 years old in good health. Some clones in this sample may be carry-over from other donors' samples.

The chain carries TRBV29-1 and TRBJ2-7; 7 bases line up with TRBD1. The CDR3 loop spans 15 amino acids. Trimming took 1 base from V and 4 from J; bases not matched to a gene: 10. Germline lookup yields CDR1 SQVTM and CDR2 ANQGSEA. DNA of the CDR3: TGCAGCGTTGAAGTAGTATCAGGGGGTGCGTACGAGCAGTACTTC. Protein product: CSVEVVSGGAYEQYF.

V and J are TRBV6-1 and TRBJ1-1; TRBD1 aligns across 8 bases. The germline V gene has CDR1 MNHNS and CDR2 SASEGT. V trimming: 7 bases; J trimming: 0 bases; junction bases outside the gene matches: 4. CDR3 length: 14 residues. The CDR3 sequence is CASNLDRVNTEAFF. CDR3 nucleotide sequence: TGTGCCAGCAATTTGGACAGGGTGAACACTGAAGCTTTCTTT.

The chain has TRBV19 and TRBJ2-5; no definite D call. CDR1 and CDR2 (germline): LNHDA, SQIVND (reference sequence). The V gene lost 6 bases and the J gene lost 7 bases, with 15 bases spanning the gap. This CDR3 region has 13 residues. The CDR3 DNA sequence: TGTGCCAGTAGCGGTCTGGGAATAGGGACCCAGTACTTC. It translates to CASSGLGIGTQYF.